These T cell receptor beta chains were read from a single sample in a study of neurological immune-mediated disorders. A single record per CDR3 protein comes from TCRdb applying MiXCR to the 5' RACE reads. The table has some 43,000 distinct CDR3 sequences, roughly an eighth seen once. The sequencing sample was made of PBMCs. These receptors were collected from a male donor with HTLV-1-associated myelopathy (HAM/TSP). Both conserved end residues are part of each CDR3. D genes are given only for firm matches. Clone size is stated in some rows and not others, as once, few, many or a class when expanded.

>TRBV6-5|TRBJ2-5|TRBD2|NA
CASGLAGETQYF
TGTGCCAGCGGACTAGCGGGAGAGACCCAGTACTTC
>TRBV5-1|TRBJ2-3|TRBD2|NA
CASSAGLAGATLDTQYF
TGCGCCAGCAGCGCCGGACTAGCGGGGGCCACCTTAGATACGCAGTATTTT
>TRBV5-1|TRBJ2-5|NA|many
CASSLEQGQETQYF
TGCGCCAGCAGCTTGGAGCAGGGCCAAGAGACCCAGTACTTC
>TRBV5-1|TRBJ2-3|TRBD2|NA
CASSWRLAGSTDTQYF
TGCGCCAGCAGCTGGAGACTAGCGGGGAGCACAGATACGCAGTATTTT
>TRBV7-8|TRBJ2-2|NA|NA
CASSLRPLALPGEELFF
TGTGCCAGCAGCTTAAGGCCCCTCGCACTTCCCGGGGAGGAGCTGTTTTTT
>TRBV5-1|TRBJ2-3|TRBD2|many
CASSLGLAPDTQYF
TGCGCCAGCAGCTTGGGACTAGCGCCAGATACGCAGTATTTT
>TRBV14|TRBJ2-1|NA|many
CASSQLQPALGQFF
TGTGCCAGCAGCCAACTACAACCGGCGCTCGGGCAGTTCTTC
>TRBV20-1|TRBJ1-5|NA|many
CSAAGATGSQPQHF
TGCAGTGCCGCAGGGGCCACAGGGTCTCAGCCCCAGCATTTT
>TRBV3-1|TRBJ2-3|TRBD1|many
CASSRHQGAFTDTQYF
TGTGCCAGCAGCCGACATCAGGGGGCGTTTACAGATACGCAGTATTTT
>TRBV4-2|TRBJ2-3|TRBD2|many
CASSQATSADTQYF
TGTGCCAGCAGCCAAGCAACTAGCGCCGATACGCAGTATTTT
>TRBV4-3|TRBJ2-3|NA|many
CASSLLTGTDTQYF
TGCGCCAGCAGCCTTTTGACAGGCACAGATACGCAGTATTTT